The 22 T cell receptor beta chains listed next were all sequenced from one sample in a study of blood T cells in healthy people across ages. For the second PCR, which ran for about 7 to 11 cycles, a sample-barcoded 5' primer and a J-beta primer mix were used. TCRdb passed the 5' RACE reads through MiXCR, listing each CDR3 protein once. The sample consists of 1.4 million to 1.5 million distinct CDR3 sequences, around 39% of them appearing once. The source material was blood. These TCRs come from a woman younger than 35 in good health.

This chain joins TRBV7-9 and TRBJ2-1, with a tentative D call TRBD1 (5 bases). This CDR3 spans 15 amino acids. CDR1 and CDR2 (germline): SEHNR, FQNEAQ (reference sequence). The V end was cut by 6 bases, the J end by 5 bases, with 17 bases between. In DNA, the CDR3 is TGTGCCAGCAGGCAAATTGGGGCCAGTAACAATGAGCAGTTCTTC. Translated, it gives CASRQIGASNNEQFF. Complete variable domain (other parts from reference TRBV7-9 and TRBJ2-1): DTGVSQNPRHKITKRGQNVTFRCDPISEHNRLYWYRQTLGQGPEFLTYFQNEAQLEKSRLLSDRFSAERPKGSFSTLEIQRTEQGDSAMYLCASRQIGASNNEQFFGPGTRLTVL.

Regarding this clonotype: An end of the junction does not agree with germline; a read error may underlie this. The V and J genes are TRBV6-1 and TRBJ2-3; D not certain. The CDR3 contains 12 residues. Germline CDR1 reads MNHNS; CDR2 reads SASEGT. The CDR3 coding sequence is TGTGTCAGCAGTGAAGCGCGATGGGCTGAGTATTTT. This encodes CVSSEARWAEYF.

The chain links TRBV10-3 to TRBJ2-5, with D possibly being TRBD2 (6 bases). V lost 4 bases and J lost 1, with 10 bases in between. CDR3 length equals 14 residues. Germline CDR1 ENHRY, CDR2 SYGVKD. CDR3 region: CAISGTTPQETQYF. DNA for the CDR3: TGTGCCATCAGTGGGACTACTCCCCAAGAGACCCAGTACTTC.

Regarding this clonotype: A read error may produce the germline difference seen at one junction end. The chain is built from TRBV29-1 and TRBJ2-6; D is perhaps TRBD1 (5 bases). Germline assignment: CDR1 SQVTM and CDR2 ANQGSEA. The CDR3 runs 10 residues. DNA of the CDR3: TGCAGCCCTGGGGCCAACGTCCCGACTTTC. This gives the protein CSPGANVPTF.

This rearrangement joins TRBV7-9 to TRBJ2-3; 8 bases are a match to TRBD2. Germline-derived CDR1 and CDR2 are SEHNR and FQNEAQ (reference sequence). CDR3 length: 18 residues. V lost 1 base and J lost 0; bases outside the gene matches: 9. CDR3 protein: CASSLGGGGRRSTDTQYF. The CDR3 region has the DNA TGTGCCAGCAGCTTAGGAGGAGGCGGGAGGCGCAGCACAGATACGCAGTATTTT.

This clonotype showed up just a few times. The chain is built from TRBV27 and TRBJ2-7; no clear D. Per germline, CDR1 MNHEY and CDR2 SMNVEV (reference sequence). V was trimmed by 2 bases and J by 0 bases, leaving 14 bases between them. The CDR3 has 16 amino acids. CDR3 residues: CASSLEARPASYEQYF. The DNA of the CDR3 is TGTGCCAGCAGTTTAGAAGCCCGACCTGCCTCCTACGAGCAGTACTTC.

This clonotype showed up just a few times. The V gene is TRBV4-1, the J gene TRBJ2-1, with 9 bases that match TRBD2. The CDR3 totals 15 residues. Germline trimming cut 3 bases from V and 4 bases from J; bases unmatched to any gene: 4. Germline V CDR1 and CDR2: MGHRA, YSYEKL. The CDR3 reads CASSQPGLAYNEQFF. DNA for the CDR3: TGCGCCAGCAGCCAGCCGGGACTAGCTTACAATGAGCAGTTCTTC.

This chain joins TRBV10-3 and TRBJ2-1, with D possibly TRBD2 on 6 matching bases. Germline lookup yields CDR1 ENHRY and CDR2 SYGVKD. The CDR3 contains 13 residues. V was cut by 3 bases and J by 8 bases, with 11 bases left in between. The CDR3 DNA is TGTGCCATCAGTGATGGGGGGAGAGATGAGCAGTTCTTC. Its protein product is CAISDGGRDEQFF.

This clonotype was counted a few times. The chain couples TRBV28 to TRBJ2-1; 7 bases fit TRBD2. The germline V gene encodes CDR1 MDHEN and CDR2 SYDVKM. The CDR3 extends over 15 amino acids. The junction had 6 bases not matched to a gene; V was cut back by 7 bases and J by 0 bases. For the CDR3, the DNA is TGTGCCAGCACTTTGCGGGGGAGCTCCTACAATGAGCAGTTCTTC. This codes for CASTLRGSSYNEQFF.

The V and J genes are TRBV27 and TRBJ2-2; possibly TRBD2 for D (5 bases). Between the trimmed V and J ends, which lost 0 bases and 2 bases, there was a span of 10 bases. The CDR3 is 16 amino acids. The germline V gene has CDR1 MNHEY and CDR2 SMNVEV (reference sequence). CDR3 nucleotides: TGTGCCAGCAGTTTATCTCGACGGACTAACACCGGGGAGCTGTTTTTT. Translating gives CASSLSRRTNTGELFF.

The rearrangement uses TRBV7-2 and TRBJ2-5; D is perhaps TRBD1 (6 bases). The CDR3 has 16 amino acids. V was trimmed by 5 bases and J by 2 bases, leaving 18 bases between them. Per germline, CDR1 SGHTA and CDR2 FQGNSA. The CDR3 nucleotides read TGTGCCAGCAGCCCCTCGGAGTGGACAGCACAAGAGACCCAGTACTTC. Its translation is CASSPSEWTAQETQYF.

The chain joins TRBV2 to TRBJ2-7; D gene uncertain. The germline V and J ends were trimmed by 10 bases and 0 bases, with 13 bases remaining between them. Germline assignment: CDR1 SNHLY and CDR2 FYNNEI. The CDR3 loop spans 13 amino acids. The CDR3 DNA sequence: TGTGCCACTCGCCCCAGGAGCTCCTACGAGCAGTACTTC. Amino acid sequence: CATRPRSSYEQYF.

J is TRBJ2-7 and V is TRBV30; no clear D gene. The end of the DNA aligns better with TRBJ2-5, so the J call may be wrong. The CDR3 contains 14 residues. CDR1 is GTSNPN, CDR2 SVGIG, per germline (reference sequence). CDR3 protein: CAWSVYSEEETQYF. CDR3 nucleotide sequence: TGTGCCTGGAGTGTTTACTCGGAAGAGGAGACCCAGTACTTC.

The genes are TRBV7-2 and TRBJ2-2; no firm D call. Trimming shortened V by 2 bases and J by 6 bases, and 7 bases separated the two germline ends. CDR1 and CDR2 (germline): SGHTA, FQGNSA. The CDR3 runs 13 residues. The chain's CDR3 is CASSLLVPGELFF. Here the CDR3 DNA reads TGTGCCAGCAGCTTATTGGTACCCGGGGAGCTGTTTTTT.

The chain employs TRBV27 and TRBJ2-2; D unresolved. V was cut by 5 bases and J by 5 bases, with 9 bases left in between. This CDR3 region has 13 residues. CDR1 and CDR2 from the germline V gene are MNHEY and SMNVEV (reference sequence). The CDR3 is CASSLLYTGELFF. The CDR3 DNA reads TGTGCCAGCAGTCTACTTTATACCGGGGAGCTGTTTTTT.

This clonotype was seen repeatedly, ten times or more. This chain uses TRBV29-1 with TRBJ2-3, with a weak D call TRBD1 (6 bases). Germline CDR1 and CDR2: SQVTM and ANQGSEA. The V gene lost 2 bases and the J gene lost 2 bases, with 8 bases spanning the gap. The CDR3 consists of 13 residues. CDR3 in amino acids: CSVEPGATDTQYF. The CDR3 nucleotides are TGCAGCGTTGAACCAGGGGCCACAGATACGCAGTATTTT.

This clonotype appeared once. The CDR3 nucleotides are TGTGCCAGCAGACAGCAACAGGAGAGGCAGTATTTT. Amino acids: CASRQQQERQYF. The V and J genes are TRBV12-3 or TRBV12-4 and TRBJ2-3; the D gene is possibly TRBD1 (5 bases). Trimming took off 6 bases at V and 11 bases at J, with 15 bases between the two ends. The CDR3 runs to 12 residues.

The CDR3 loop reads CASSQESGLANNEQFF. The CDR3, as DNA: TGTGCCAGCAGCCAAGAGTCTGGACTAGCGAATAATGAGCAGTTCTTC. V usage is TRBV4-2 and J usage is TRBJ2-1; 9 bases align to TRBD2. This CDR3 region has 16 residues. Germline V CDR1 and CDR2: LGHNA, YNFKEQ. V lost 0 bases, J lost 7 bases, and 7 bases stayed unmatched.

This sequence joins TRBV28 and TRBJ2-7; TRBD2 matches at 11 bases. The better agreement between TRBJ2-5 and the DNA end casts doubt on the J call. CDR1 is MDHEN, CDR2 SYDVKM, per germline. This CDR3 is 17 amino acids long. The CDR3 DNA follows: TGTGCCAGCTTAATAGCGGGGGGGCCGGGGGAAAAAGAGACCCAGTACTTC. Protein product: CASLIAGGPGEKETQYF.

The V call is TRBV29-1, the J call TRBJ2-1, with 8 bases lining up with TRBD2. This CDR3 is built from 11 residues. The junction had 3 bases not matched to a gene; V was cut back by 8 bases and J by 6 bases. Germline lookup yields CDR1 SQVTM and CDR2 ANQGSEA. CDR3 sequence: CSSGGGNEQFF. DNA of the CDR3: TGCAGCTCGGGGGGGGGCAATGAGCAGTTCTTC.

The rearrangement joins TRBV20-1 to TRBJ1-2, with 8 bases lining up with TRBD1. J lost 7 bases, V lost 1 base, and 5 bases had no gene match. CDR1 DFQATT and CDR2 SNEGSKA come from the germline V gene (reference sequence). This CDR3 is built from 13 residues. This CDR3 is CSARVRQGAGYTF. In DNA form, the CDR3 reads TGCAGTGCTAGAGTGAGGCAGGGGGCTGGCTACACCTTC.

Details on this clonotype: A read error may explain this, as a much larger clone is one base away. This chain links TRBV5-5 with TRBJ2-1; D is uncertain. V was pared by 5 bases and J by 3 bases, with 12 bases between. This CDR3 contains 14 residues. The germline gives CDR1 SGHKS, CDR2 YYEKEE (reference sequence). DNA of the CDR3: TGTGCCAGCAGGGTTACTTCTAGCTACAATGAGCAGTTCTTC. Translation: CASRVTSSYNEQFF. Combining the CDR3 with reference TRBV5-5 and TRBJ2-1 gives the whole variable domain DAGVTQSPTHLIKTRGQQVTLRCSPISGHKSVSWYQQVLGQGPQFIFQYYEKEERGRGNFPDRFSARQFPNYSSELNVNALLLGDSALYLCASRVTSSYNEQFFGPGTRLTVL.